This T cell receptor beta chain was profiled in a study of T-cell reconstitution after alpha-beta-depleted transplantation in children. Study-wide points: T cells produced anew were the main source of T-cell counts and diversity one year after transplant. Some patients owed their high day-60 TCRbeta diversity to surviving recipient T cells and thymic progenitors. Alpha-beta T cells about two months after transplant reportedly derived from several hundred expanded graft clones.

As it was prepared, the TCRbeta library received unique molecular identifiers. TCRdb analysed the PCR reads with MiXCR anew, one entry per CDR3 protein. The table records fewer than 700,000 distinct CDR3 sequences, over 10% of them present only once. This clonotype was counted only a few times. The antigen is undetermined. Trimming took 10 bases from V and 1 from J, leaving 20 bases between them. CDR3 length equals 16 residues. This clonotype was obtained from a male patient under 18 who had a stem cell transplant for acute myeloid leukemia, so the T cells may come from the graft donor. The chain has TRBV12-3 or TRBV12-4 and TRBJ2-1; D perhaps matches TRBD2 (6 bases). The sample was PBMCs, mostly from graft donor cells, taken 360 days after TCRalphabeta/CD19-depleted stem cell transplant. The CDR3 is CAIDHGGQGSYNEQFF. DNA of the CDR3: TGTGCCATCGACCACGGAGGGCAGGGTTCCTACAATGAGCAGTTCTTC.